The rows below give T cell receptor beta chains drawn from one sample of a study of T cell clusters in autoimmune cytopenias. TCRdb reprocessed the multiplex PCR reads and keeps a single row for each CDR3 protein, giving no DNA. Its clone listing holds thousands of distinct CDR3 sequences. The sequenced sample consisted of peripheral blood. These receptors all come from a human donor with an autoimmune cytopenia or autoimmune hepatitis (not recorded which). Each CDR3 is given with its conserved first and last residue. Size values are once, few and many counts, or a class for expanded clones, and some rows have none.

CASSSGTGPYNEQFF TRBJ2-1 TRBV5-4 .
CASSSWGASTDTQYF TRBJ2-3 TRBV19 medium-sized
CASSLPGGLAGASYEQYF TRBJ2-7 TRBV5-6 medium-sized
CASSPQGGNQPQHF TRBJ1-5 TRBV18 medium-sized
CSASAPSDTQYF TRBJ2-3 TRBV20-1 .
CASSLGDLEGSPLHF TRBJ1-6 TRBV7-9 .
CASNPRGGETQYF TRBJ2-5 TRBV19 medium-sized
CASSEGGGEFYEQYF TRBJ2-7 TRBV6-1 medium-sized
CASSYMGQSYGYTF TRBJ1-2 TRBV6-5 medium-sized
CAWSFGDYGYTF TRBJ1-2 TRBV30 medium-sized
CASRRGGTNTGELFF TRBJ2-2 TRBV19 medium-sized
CASSPQTGLDYGYTF TRBJ1-2 TRBV6-5 medium-sized
CASSPSRQGQGIEAFF TRBJ1-1 TRBV18 .
CASTGPRTSGGRVEQFF TRBJ2-1 TRBV19 medium-sized
CASRPGHTDTQYF TRBJ2-3 TRBV19 medium-sized
CASSLSRDTEQYF TRBJ2-7 TRBV7-9 .
CASSYQGQGIYEQYF TRBJ2-7 TRBV6-5 .
CSVRAQENSPLHF TRBJ1-6 TRBV29-1 large
CAISEYGSGGHSDTDTQYF TRBJ2-3 TRBV10-3 .
CASSRGGRVYEQYF TRBJ2-7 TRBV5-4 medium-sized
CASSYSIGGRETQYF TRBJ2-5 TRBV6-5 medium-sized
CSARLSLAGGWTDTQYF TRBJ2-3 TRBV20-1 .
CSAREGGSGNTIYF TRBJ1-3 TRBV20-1 medium-sized
CASSLDGAGESGAFF TRBJ1-1 TRBV11-1 medium-sized
CASSYEQPATNEKLFF TRBJ1-4 TRBV6-5 medium-sized
CASSPPGGVSYEQYF TRBJ2-7 TRBV6-5 .
CASSPPTGGFGEQYF TRBJ2-7 TRBV18 .
CASTTQAPQPQHF TRBJ1-5 TRBV6-4 .
CAWSGKDRTYTEAFF TRBJ1-1 TRBV30 .
CSAKTSGGASTDTQYF TRBJ2-3 TRBV20-1 .
CASSLDGGSKNTEAFF TRBJ1-1 TRBV7-9 .
CASSSGQGSDTQYF TRBJ2-3 TRBV5-6 medium-sized
CASRHSGGADSNEQFF TRBJ2-1 TRBV11-1 medium-sized
CAISEWSALSTEAFF TRBJ1-1 TRBV10-3 medium-sized
CASRPQGDYGYTF TRBJ1-2 TRBV6-6 .
CASSLSEPSNGDTQYF TRBJ2-3 TRBV13 .
CASSEQGANTGELFF TRBJ2-2 TRBV10-1 .
CAWKAGHNYGYTF TRBJ1-2 TRBV30 medium-sized
CASSLVQGAGETQYF TRBJ2-5 TRBV27 medium-sized
CASSYDLSGNQPQHF TRBJ1-5 TRBV6-5 medium-sized
CSVARDRGDEQYF TRBJ2-7 TRBV29-1 medium-sized
CASSYSGTGSGYGYTF TRBJ1-2 TRBV6-5 medium-sized
CATRQGFGGELFF TRBJ2-2 TRBV10-3 .
CAWRGQPPVNAFF TRBJ1-1 TRBV30 .
CASGRGARAADTQYF TRBJ2-3 TRBV30 medium-sized
CASSSGTRMLDTQYF TRBJ2-3 TRBV5-6 medium-sized